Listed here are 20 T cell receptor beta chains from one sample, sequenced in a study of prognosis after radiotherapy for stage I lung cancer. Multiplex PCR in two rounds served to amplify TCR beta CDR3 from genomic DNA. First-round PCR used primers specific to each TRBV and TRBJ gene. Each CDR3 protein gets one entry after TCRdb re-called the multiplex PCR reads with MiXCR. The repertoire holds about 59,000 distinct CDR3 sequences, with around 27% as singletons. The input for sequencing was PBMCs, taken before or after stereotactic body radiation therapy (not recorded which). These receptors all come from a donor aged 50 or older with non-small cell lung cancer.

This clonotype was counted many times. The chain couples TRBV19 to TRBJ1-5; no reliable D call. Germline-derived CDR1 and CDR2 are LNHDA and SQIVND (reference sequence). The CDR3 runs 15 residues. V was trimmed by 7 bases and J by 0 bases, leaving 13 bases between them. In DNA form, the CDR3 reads TGTGCCAGTAATAGTTCCGGGAGTAGCAATCAGCCCCAGCATTTT. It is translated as CASNSSGSSNQPQHF.

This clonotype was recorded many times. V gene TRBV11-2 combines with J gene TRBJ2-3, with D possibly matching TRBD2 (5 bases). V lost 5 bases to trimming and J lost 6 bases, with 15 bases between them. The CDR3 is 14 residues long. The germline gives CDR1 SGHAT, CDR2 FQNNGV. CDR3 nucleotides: TGTGCCAGCAGCCCGGACTGGAGAGTGGATACGCAGTATTTT. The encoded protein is CASSPDWRVDTQYF. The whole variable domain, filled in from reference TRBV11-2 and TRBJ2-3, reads EAGVAQSPRYKIIEKRQSVAFWCNPISGHATLYWYQQILGQGPKLLIQFQNNGVVDDSQLPKDRFSAERLKGVDSTLKIQPAKLEDSAVYLCASSPDWRVDTQYFGPGTRLTVL.

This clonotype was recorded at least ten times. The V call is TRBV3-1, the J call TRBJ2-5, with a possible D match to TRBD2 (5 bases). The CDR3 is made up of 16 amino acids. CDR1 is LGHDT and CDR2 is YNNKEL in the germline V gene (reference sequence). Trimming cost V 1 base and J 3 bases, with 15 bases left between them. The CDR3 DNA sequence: TGTGCCAGCAGCCAAGGTGCGGGCCTGAGGGAAGAGACCCAGTACTTC. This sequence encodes CASSQGAGLREETQYF.

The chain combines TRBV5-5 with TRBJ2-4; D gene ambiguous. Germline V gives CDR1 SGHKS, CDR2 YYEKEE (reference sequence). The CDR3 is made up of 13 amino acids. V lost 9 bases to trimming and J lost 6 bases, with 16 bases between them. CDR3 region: CATSLAAGNIQYF. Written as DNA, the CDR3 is TGTGCCACCTCCCTGGCGGCTGGAAACATTCAGTACTTC.

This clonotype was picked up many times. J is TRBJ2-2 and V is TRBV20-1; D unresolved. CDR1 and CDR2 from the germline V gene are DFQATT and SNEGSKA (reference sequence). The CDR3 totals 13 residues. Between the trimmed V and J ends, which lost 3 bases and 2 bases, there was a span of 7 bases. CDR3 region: CSARTRNTGELFF. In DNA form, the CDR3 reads TGCAGTGCTAGGACAAGAAACACCGGGGAGCTGTTTTTT.

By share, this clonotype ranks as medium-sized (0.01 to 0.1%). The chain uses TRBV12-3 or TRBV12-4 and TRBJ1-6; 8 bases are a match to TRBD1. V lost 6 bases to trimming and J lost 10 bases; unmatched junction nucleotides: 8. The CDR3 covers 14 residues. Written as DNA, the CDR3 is TGTGCCAGCAGCAGAGGACAGGGAACCTCACCCCTCCACTTT. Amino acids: CASSRGQGTSPLHF.

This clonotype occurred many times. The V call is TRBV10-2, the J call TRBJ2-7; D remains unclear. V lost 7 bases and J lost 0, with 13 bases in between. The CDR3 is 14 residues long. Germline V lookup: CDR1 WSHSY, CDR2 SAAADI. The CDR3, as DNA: TGCGCCAGCAAGGCGCGTGCCGACTCCTACGAGCAGTACTTC. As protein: CASKARADSYEQYF.

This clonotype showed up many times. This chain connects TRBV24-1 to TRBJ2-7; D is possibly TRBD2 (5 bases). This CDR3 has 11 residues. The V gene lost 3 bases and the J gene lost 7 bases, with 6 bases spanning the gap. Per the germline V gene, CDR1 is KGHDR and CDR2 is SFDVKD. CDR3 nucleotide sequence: TGTGCCACCAGTGATGGAGGAGAGCAGTACTTC. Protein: CATSDGGEQYF.

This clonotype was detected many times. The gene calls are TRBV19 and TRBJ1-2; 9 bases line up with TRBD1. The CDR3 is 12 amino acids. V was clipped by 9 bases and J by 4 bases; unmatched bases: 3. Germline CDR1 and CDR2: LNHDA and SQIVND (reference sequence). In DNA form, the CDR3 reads TGTGCCAGCCTGGGACAGGGCTATGGCTACACCTTC. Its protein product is CASLGQGYGYTF.

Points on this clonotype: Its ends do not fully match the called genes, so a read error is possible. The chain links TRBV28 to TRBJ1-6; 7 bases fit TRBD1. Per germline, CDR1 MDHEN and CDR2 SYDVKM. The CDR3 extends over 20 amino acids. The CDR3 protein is CASSSHEGQTSGYYNSHLHF. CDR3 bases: TGTGCCAGCAGTTCACACGAGGGACAGACCTCCGGCTATTATAATTCACACCTCCACTTT.

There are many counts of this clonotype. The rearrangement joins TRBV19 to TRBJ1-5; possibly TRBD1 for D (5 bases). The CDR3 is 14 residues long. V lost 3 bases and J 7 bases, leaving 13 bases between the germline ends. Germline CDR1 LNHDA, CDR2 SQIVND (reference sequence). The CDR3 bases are TGTGCCAGTAGTATCTGGCAGGGTGACCAGCCCCAGCATTTT. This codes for CASSIWQGDQPQHF.

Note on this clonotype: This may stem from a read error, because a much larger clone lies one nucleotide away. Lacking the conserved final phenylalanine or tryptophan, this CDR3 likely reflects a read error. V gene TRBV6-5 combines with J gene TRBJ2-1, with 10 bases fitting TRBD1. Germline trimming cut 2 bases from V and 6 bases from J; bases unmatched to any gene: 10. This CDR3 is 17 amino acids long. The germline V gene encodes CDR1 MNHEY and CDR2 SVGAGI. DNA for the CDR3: TGTGCCAGCAGTTACGGGACCGGGACAGGGGTTTCCAATGAGCAGTTCCTC. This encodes CASSYGTGTGVSNEQFL.

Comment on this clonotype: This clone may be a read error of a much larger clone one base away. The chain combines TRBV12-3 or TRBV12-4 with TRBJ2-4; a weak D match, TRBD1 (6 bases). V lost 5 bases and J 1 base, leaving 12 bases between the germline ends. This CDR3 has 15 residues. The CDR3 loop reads CASSLKGVAKNIQYF. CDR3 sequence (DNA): TGTGCCAGCAGTCTCAAGGGGGTGGCCAAAAACATTCAGTACTTC.

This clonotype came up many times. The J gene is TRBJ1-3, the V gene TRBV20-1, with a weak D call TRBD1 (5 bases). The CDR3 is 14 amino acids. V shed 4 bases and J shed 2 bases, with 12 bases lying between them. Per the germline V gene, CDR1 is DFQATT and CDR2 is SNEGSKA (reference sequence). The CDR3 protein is CSANTWGTGNTIYF. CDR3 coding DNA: TGCAGTGCTAACACCTGGGGGACTGGAAACACCATATATTTT.

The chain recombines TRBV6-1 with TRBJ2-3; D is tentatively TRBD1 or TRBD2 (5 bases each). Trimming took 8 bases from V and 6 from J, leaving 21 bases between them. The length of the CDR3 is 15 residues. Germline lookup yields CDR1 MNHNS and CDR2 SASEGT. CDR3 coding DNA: TGTGCCAGCTCTTTTAGCGTGGGGGTCGGGGATACGCAGTATTTT. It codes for CASSFSVGVGDTQYF.

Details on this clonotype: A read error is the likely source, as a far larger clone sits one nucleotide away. The CDR3, as DNA: TGTGCCAGCAGTGAGACTAGCGGGCCCCAAGAGACCCAGTACTTC. Its translation is CASSETSGPQETQYF. The chain employs TRBV6-2 or TRBV6-3 and TRBJ2-5; 10 bases agree with TRBD2. The trim removed 5 bases at V and 1 base at J, leaving 4 bases unmatched. Germline CDR1 is MNHEY and CDR2 is SVGEGT. This CDR3 region has 15 residues.

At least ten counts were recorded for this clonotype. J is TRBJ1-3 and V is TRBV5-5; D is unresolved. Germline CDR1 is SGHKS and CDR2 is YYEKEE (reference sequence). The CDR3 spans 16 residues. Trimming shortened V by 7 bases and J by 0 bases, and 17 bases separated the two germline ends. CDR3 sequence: CASSGQTALSGNTIYF. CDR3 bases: TGTGCCAGCTCCGGGCAAACCGCGCTCTCTGGAAACACCATATATTTT.

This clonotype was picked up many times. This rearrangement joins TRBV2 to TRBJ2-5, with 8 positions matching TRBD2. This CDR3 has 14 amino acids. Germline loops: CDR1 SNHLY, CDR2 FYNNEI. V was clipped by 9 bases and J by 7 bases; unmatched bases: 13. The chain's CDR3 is CASSGAAGIRTQYF. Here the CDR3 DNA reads TGTGCCAGTAGCGGGGCGGCCGGGATAAGGACCCAGTACTTC.

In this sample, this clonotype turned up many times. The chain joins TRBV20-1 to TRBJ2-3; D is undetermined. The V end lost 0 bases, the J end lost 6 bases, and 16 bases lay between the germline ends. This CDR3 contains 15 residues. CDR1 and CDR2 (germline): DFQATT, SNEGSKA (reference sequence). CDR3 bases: TGCAGTGCTAGAGACTCCGAAAAGATAGGGGATACGCAGTATTTT. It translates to CSARDSEKIGDTQYF.

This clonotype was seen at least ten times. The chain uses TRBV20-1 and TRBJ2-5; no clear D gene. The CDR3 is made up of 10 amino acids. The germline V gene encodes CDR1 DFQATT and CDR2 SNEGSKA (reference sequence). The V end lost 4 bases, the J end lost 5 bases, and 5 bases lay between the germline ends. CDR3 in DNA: TGCAGTGCTATGACGGAGACCCAGTACTTC. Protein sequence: CSAMTETQYF.